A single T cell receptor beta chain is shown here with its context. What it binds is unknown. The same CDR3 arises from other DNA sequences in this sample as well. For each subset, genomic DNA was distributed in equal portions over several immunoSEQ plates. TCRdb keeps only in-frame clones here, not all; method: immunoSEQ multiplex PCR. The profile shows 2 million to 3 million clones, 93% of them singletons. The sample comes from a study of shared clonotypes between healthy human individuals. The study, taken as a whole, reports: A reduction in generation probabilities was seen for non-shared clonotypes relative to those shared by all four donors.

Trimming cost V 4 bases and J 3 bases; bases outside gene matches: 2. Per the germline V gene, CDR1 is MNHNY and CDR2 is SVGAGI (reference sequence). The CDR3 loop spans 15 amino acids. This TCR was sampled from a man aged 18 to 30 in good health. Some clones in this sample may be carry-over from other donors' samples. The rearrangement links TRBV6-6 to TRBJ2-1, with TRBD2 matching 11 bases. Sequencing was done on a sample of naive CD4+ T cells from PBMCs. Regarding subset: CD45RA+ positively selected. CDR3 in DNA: TGTGCCAGCAGTTTACTAGCGGGAGTCTACAATGAGCAGTTCTTC. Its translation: CASSLLAGVYNEQFF.